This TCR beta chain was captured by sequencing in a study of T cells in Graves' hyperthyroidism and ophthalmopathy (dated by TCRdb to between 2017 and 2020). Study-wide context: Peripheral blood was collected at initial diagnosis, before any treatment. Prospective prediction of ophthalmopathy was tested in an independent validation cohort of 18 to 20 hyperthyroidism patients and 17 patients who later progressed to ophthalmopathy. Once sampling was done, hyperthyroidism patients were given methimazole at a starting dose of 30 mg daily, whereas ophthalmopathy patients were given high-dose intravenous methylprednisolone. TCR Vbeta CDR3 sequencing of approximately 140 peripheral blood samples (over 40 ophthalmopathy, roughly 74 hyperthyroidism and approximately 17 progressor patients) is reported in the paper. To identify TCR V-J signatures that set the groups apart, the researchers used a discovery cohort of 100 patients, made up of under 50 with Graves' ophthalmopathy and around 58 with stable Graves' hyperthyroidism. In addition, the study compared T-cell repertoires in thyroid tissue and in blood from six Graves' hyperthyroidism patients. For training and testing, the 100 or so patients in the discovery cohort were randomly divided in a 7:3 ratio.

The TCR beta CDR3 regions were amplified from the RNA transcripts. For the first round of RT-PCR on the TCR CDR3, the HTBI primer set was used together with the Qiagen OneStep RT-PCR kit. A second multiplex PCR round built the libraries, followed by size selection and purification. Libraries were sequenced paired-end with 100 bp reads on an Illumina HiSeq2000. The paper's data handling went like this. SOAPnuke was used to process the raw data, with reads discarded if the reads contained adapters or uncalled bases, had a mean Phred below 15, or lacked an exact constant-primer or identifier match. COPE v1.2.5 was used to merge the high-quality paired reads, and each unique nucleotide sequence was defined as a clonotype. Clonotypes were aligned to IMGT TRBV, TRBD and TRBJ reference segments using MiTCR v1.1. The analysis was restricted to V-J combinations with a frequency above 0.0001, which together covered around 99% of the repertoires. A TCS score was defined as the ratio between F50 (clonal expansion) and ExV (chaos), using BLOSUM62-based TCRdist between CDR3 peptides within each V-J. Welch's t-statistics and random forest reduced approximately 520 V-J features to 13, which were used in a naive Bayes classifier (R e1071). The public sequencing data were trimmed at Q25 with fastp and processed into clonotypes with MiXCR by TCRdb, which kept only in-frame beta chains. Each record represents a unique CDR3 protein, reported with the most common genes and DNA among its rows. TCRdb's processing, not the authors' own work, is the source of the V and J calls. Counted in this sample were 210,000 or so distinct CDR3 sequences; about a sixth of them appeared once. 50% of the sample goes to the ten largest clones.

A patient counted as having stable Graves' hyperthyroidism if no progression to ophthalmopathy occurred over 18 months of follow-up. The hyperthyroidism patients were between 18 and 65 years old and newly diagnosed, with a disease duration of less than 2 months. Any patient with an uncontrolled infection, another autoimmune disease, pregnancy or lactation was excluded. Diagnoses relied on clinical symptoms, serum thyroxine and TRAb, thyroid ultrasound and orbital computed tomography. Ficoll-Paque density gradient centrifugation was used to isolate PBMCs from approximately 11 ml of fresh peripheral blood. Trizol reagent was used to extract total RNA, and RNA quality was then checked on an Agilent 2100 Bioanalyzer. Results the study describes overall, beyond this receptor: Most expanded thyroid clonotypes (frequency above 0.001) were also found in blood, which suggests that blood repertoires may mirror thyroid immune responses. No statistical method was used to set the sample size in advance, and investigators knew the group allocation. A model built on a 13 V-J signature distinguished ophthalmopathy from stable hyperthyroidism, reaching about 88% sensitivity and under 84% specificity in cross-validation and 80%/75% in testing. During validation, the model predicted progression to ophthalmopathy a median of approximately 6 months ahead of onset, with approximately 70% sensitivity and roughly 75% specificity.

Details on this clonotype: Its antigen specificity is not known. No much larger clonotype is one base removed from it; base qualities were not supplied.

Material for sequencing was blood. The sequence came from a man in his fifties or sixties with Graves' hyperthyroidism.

CDR3 reads: CASSYHGQGICEQYF. In nucleotides, the sequence is TGTGCCAGCAGCTACCACGGACAGGGGATTTGCGAGCAGTACTTC. The sequence joins TRBV6-2 or TRBV6-3 to TRBJ2-7, with 9 bases matching TRBD1. Inclusive of the bounding cysteine and phenylalanine, the CDR3 is 15 residues long. CDR3 DNA only is kept here, 45 bases in frame from base 1. V ends up 6 bases short and J 6 bases short, with an unmatched junction base count of 12. The germline V gene yields MNHEY for CDR1 and SVGEGT for CDR2.